This T cell receptor (beta chain) was documented in a study of beta chain features in type 1 diabetes. Overall study results and limits: Among patients with Type 1 diabetes, TCRB CDR3s were moderately but significantly shorter in every one of the four CD4+ subsets.

This clone was seen a few times. The antigen is undetermined. Every isolated RNA sample was fully reverse transcribed, so sequencing captured expressed TCRB transcripts. Generated by immunoSEQ multiplex PCR, the TCRdb table keeps only in-frame clones and is missing some. This sample has under 150,000 clones, with approximately 10% found just once. A sort by CD45RO/CCR7/CD25/CD127/CD95/CD27 yielded CD4+ naive, central memory, regulatory and stem cell-like memory cells. Trimming took 5 bases from V and 9 from J, leaving 17 bases between them. This CDR3 spans 14 amino acids. Germline CDR1 is SEHNR and CDR2 is FQNEAQ (reference sequence).

The chain combines TRBV7-9 with TRBJ1-5, with D perhaps TRBD1 (5 bases). This TCR came from a man aged 30 to 39 with type 1 diabetes. Sequences were obtained from central memory CD4+ T cells from blood. CDR3: CASSPLSGTGPQHF. The CDR3 DNA reads as TGTGCCAGCAGCCCCCTATCCGGTACAGGGCCCCAGCATTTT.